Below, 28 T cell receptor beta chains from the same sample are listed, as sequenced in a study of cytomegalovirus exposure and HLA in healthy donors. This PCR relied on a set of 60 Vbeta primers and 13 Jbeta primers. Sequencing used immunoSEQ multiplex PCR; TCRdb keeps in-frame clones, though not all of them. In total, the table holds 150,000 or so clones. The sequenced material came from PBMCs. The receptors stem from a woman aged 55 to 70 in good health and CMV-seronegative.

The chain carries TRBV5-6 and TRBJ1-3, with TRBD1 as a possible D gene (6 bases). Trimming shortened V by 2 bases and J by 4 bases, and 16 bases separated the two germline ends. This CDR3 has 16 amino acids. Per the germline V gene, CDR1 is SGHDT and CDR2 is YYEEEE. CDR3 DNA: TGTGCCAGCAGCTTAAGGCGACAGGCGTTAGGAAACACCATATATTTT. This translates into CASSLRRQALGNTIYF.

The CDR3 DNA reads as TGTGCCAGCAGCCGGCGGGGGGTGGGCGGCTACACCTTC. It is translated as CASSRRGVGGYTF. The rearrangement joins TRBV5-8 to TRBJ1-2, with D perhaps matching TRBD1 (5 bases). Trimming cost V 4 bases and J 8 bases, with 15 bases left between them. Per the germline V gene, CDR1 is SGHTS and CDR2 is YDEGEE. This CDR3 region has 13 residues.

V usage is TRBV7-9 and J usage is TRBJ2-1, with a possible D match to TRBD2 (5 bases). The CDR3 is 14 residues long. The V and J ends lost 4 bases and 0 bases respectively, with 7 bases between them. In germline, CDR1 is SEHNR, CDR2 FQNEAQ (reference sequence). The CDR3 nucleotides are TGTGCCAGCAGCTCCCGGGACTCCTACAATGAGCAGTTCTTC. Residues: CASSSRDSYNEQFF.

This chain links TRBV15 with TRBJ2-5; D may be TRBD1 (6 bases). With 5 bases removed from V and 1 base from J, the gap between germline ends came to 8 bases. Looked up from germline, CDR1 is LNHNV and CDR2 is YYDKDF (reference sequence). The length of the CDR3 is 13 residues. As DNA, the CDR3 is TGTGCCACCAGCGGGGGCGTCCAAGAGACCCAGTACTTC. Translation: CATSGGVQETQYF.

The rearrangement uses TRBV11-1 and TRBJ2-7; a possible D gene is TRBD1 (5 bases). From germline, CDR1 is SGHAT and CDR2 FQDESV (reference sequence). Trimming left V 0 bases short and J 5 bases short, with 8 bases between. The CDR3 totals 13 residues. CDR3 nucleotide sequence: TGTGCCAGCAGCTTAGCCCCCAGGGACGAGCAGTACTTC. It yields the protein CASSLAPRDEQYF.

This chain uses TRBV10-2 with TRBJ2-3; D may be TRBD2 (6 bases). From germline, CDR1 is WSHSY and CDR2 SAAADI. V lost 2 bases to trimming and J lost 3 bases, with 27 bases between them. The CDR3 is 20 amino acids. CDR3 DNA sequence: TGCGCCAGCAGTGAGCAGATGTCAGGGCGGGGTGGGGGGAGGACAGATACGCAGTATTTT. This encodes CASSEQMSGRGGGRTDTQYF.

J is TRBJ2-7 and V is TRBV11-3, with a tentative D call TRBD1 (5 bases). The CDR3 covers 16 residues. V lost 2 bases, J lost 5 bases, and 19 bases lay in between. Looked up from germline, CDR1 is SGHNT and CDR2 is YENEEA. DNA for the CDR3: TGTGCCAGCAGCTTAAGCCCCGACGGATTAGGGGACGAGCAGTACTTC. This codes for CASSLSPDGLGDEQYF. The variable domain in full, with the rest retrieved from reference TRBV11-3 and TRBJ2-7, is EAGVVQSPRYKIIEKKQPVAFWCNPISGHNTLYWYLQNLGQGPELLIRYENEEAVDDSQLPKDRFSAERLKGVDSTLKIQPAELGDSAVYLCASSLSPDGLGDEQYFGPGTRLTVT.

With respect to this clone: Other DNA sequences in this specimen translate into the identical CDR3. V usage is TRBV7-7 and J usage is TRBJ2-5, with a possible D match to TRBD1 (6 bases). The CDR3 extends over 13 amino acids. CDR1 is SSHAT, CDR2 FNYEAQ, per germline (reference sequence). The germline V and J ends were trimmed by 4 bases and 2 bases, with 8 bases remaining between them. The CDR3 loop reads CASSSDRQETQYF. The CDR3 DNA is TGTGCCAGCAGCTCGGACAGACAAGAGACCCAGTACTTC.

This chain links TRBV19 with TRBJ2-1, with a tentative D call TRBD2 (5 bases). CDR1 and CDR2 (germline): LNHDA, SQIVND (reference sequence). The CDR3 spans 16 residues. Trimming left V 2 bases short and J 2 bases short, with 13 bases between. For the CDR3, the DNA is TGTGCCAGTAGTATATCCCGGGGTCAACCCTACAATGAGCAGTTCTTC. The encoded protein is CASSISRGQPYNEQFF.

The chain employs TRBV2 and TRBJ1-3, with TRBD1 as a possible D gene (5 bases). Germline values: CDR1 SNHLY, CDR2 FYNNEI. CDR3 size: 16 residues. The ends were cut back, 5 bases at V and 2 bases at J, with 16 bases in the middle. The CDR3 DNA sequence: TGTGCCAGCAGTCGGACACCCGGTGAAGCTGGAAACACCATATATTTT. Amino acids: CASSRTPGEAGNTIYF.

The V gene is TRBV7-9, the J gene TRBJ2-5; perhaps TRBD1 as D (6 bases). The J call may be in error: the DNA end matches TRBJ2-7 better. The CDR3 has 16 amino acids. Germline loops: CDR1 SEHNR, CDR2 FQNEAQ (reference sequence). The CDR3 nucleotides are TGTGCCAGCAGCTTAGGGAGCAACAGGGCGAATGACGAGCAGTACTTC. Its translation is CASSLGSNRANDEQYF.

CDR3 bases: TGTGCCAGCAGCTTGGCAGGGGGGTGGAACGAGCAGTACTTC. Protein: CASSLAGGWNEQYF. The chain links TRBV5-6 to TRBJ2-7; possible D gene TRBD1, 7 bases. The CDR3 consists of 14 residues. Trimming took 0 bases from V and 5 from J, leaving 12 bases between them. Germline lookup yields CDR1 SGHDT and CDR2 YYEEEE.

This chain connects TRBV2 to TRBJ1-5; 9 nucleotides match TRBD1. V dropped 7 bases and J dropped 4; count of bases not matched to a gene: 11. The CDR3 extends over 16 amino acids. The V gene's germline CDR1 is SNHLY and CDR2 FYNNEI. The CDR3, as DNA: TGTGCCAGCACTGCCCAGGGGACAGGGCTTAATCAGCCCCAGCATTTT. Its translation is CASTAQGTGLNQPQHF.

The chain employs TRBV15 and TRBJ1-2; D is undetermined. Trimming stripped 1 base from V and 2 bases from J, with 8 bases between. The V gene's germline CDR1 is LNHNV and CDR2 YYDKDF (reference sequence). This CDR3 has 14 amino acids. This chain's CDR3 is CATSRVGGNYGYTF. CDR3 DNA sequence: TGTGCCACCAGCAGAGTGGGAGGCAACTATGGCTACACCTTC.

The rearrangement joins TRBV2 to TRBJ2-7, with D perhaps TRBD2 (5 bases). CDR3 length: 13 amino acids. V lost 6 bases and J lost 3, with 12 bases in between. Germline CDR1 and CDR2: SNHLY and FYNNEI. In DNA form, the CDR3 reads TGTGCCAGCAGAGAGGAGGTCGTCTACGAGCAGTACTTC. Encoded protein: CASREEVVYEQYF.

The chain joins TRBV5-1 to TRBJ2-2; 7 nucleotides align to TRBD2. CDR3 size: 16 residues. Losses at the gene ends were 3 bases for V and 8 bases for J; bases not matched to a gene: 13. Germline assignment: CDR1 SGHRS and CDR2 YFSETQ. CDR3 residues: CASSSSSGPYRGELFF. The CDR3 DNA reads TGCGCCAGCAGCTCCTCTAGCGGCCCCTATAGAGGGGAGCTGTTTTTT. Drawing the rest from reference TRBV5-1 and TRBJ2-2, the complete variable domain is KAGVTQTPRYLIKTRGQQVTLSCSPISGHRSVSWYQQTPGQGLQFLFEYFSETQRNKGNFPGRFSGRQFSNSRSEMNVSTLELGDSALYLCASSSSSGPYRGELFFGEGSRLTVL.

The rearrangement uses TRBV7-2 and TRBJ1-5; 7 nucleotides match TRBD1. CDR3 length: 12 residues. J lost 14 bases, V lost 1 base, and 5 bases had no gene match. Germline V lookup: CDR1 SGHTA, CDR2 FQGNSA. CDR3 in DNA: TGTGCCAGCAGCTTAGTTAGGGGGCTGGAGCATTTT. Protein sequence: CASSLVRGLEHF.

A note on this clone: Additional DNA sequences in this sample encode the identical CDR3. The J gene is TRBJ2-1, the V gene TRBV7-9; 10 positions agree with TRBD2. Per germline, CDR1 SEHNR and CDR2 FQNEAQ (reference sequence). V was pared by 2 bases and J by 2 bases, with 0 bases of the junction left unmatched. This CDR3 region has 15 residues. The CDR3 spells CASSLSGGAYNEQFF. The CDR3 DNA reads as TGTGCCAGCAGCTTAAGCGGGGGGGCCTACAATGAGCAGTTCTTC.

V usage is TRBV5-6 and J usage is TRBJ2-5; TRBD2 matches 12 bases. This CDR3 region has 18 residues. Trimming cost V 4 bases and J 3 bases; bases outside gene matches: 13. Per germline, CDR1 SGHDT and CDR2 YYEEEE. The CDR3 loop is CASSLWGRLAGVKETQYF. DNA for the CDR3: TGTGCCAGCAGCCTGTGGGGAAGACTAGCGGGGGTGAAAGAGACCCAGTACTTC. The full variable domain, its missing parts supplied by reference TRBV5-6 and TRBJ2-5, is DAGVTQSPTHLIKTRGQQVTLRCSPKSGHDTVSWYQQALGQGPQFIFQYYEEEERQRGNFPDRFSGHQFPNYSSELNVNALLLGDSALYLCASSLWGRLAGVKETQYFGPGTRLLVL.

CDR3 sequence (DNA): TGTGCCAGCAGTAACAGGGGGAACACTGAAGCTTTCTTT. This encodes CASSNRGNTEAFF. V gene TRBV6-5 combines with J gene TRBJ1-1; 7 bases line up with TRBD1. V lost 5 bases, J lost 1 base, and 1 base stayed unmatched. Germline V lookup: CDR1 MNHEY, CDR2 SVGAGI. The CDR3 has 13 amino acids.

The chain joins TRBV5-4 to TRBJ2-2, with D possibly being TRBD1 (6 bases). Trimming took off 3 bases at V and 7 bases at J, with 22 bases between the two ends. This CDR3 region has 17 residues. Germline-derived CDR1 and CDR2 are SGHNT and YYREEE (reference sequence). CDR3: CASSSHPTGPSGGELFF. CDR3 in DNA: TGTGCCAGCAGCTCCCACCCCACAGGGCCTAGTGGCGGGGAGCTGTTTTTT. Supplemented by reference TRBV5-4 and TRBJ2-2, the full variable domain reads ETGVTQSPTHLIKTRGQQVTLRCSSQSGHNTVSWYQQALGQGPQFIFQYYREEENGRGNFPPRFSGLQFPNYSSELNVNALELDDSALYLCASSSHPTGPSGGELFFGEGSRLTVL.

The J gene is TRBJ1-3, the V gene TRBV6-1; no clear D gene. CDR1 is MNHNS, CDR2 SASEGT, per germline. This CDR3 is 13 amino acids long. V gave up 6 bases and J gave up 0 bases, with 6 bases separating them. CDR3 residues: CASRIASGNTIYF. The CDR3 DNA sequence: TGTGCCAGCAGAATAGCCTCTGGAAACACCATATATTTT.

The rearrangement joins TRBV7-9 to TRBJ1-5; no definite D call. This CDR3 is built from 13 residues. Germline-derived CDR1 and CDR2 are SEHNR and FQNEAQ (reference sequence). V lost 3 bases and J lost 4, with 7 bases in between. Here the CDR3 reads CASSFGENQPQHF. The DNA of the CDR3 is TGTGCCAGCAGCTTCGGGGAAAATCAGCCCCAGCATTTT.

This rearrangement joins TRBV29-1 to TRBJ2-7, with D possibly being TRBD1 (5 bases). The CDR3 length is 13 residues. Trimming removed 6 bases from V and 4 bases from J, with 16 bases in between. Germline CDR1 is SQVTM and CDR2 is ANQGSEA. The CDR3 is CSVYTGRNYEQYF. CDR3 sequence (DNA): TGCAGCGTATATACAGGTCGGAATTACGAGCAGTACTTC.

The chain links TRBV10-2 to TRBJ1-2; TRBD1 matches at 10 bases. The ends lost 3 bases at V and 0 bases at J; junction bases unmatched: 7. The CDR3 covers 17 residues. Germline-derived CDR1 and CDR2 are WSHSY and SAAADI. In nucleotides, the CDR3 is TGCGCCAGCAGTGAAGAGGGGACAGGGGCCGCTAACTATGGCTACACCTTC. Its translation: CASSEEGTGAANYGYTF.

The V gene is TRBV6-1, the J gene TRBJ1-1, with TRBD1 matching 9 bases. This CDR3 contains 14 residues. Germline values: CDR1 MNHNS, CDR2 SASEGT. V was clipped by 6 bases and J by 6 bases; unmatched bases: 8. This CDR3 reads CASSRTGAAAEAFF. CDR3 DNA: TGTGCCAGCAGCAGGACAGGGGCCGCAGCTGAAGCTTTCTTT.

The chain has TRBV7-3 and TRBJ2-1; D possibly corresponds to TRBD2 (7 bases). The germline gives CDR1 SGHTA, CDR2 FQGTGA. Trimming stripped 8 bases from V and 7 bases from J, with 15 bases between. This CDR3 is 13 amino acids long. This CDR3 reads CASGRTRGNEQFF. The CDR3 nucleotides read TGTGCCAGCGGAAGGACTAGGGGGAATGAGCAGTTCTTC.

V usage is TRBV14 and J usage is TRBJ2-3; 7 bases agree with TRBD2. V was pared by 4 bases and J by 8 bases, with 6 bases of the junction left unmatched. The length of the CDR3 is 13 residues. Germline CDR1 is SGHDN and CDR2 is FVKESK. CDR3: CASSRPGRGTQYF. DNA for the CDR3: TGTGCCAGCAGCCGCCCTGGGAGGGGTACGCAGTATTTT.